This TCR beta chain was sequenced for a study of T cell responses to AZD1222 COVID-19 vaccine (dated by TCRdb to 2020 to 2023). Regarding the research as a whole: A total of about 250 trial participants underwent TCR sequencing, of whom about 210 had received two doses of AZD1222 and about 25 had received two doses of the MenACWY control vaccine. Enrollment into the trials was organized by age into subgroups of 18-55, 56-69 and 70-plus years, and those subgroups contained approximately 150, 30 and 60 TCR-sequenced participants, respectively. Study-wide findings and limitations: Nearly half of unique spike-specific TCRs reportedly recognized epitopes outside regions mutated in the B.1.351 and B.1.1.7 variants. No day 14 peak-response samples were available, so repertoires were characterized only after the peak T cell response. Participants were mostly white British, with more females than males. The authors suggested clonal diversity may have been underestimated. After two AZD1222 doses, both the breadth and the depth of spike-specific TCRs were significantly higher than at day 0 and than in MenACWY recipients. Conclusions about previously exposed vaccinees were limited because only 6 or 7 AZD1222 recipients were SARS-CoV-2 seropositive at baseline. In the small 56-69-year group, the increase in depth fell short of significance, most likely because of low power. Vaccine-associated CD4 TCRs spanned the whole spike protein, with dominant responses in regions 160-218 and 743-854.

About this clone: No cognate antigen has been identified for it. No base qualities exist here, and no much larger clone lies one base off it.

Explained via the paper, the time point label denotes: about 28 days (+/-7) after the second vaccine dose. AZD1222 recipients whose second dose came at about 4 weeks and those whose second dose came at about 12 weeks were combined into one group, since spike-specific TCR depth and breadth did not differ between the two schedules. Vaccinee samples were obtained from the UK trials COV001 and COV002, which included a single-blind randomized controlled phase 2/3 trial of AZD1222 (ChAdOx1 nCoV-19) in healthy adults. Trial participant PBMC samples were collected at day 0 and day 28 after the second dose for TCRbeta chain sequencing. The CDR3 regions of human TCRbeta chains were subjected to immunosequencing. Concerning the study's data processing: TCRs in the repertoires were compared against a reference library of SARS-CoV-2-specific TCRs that had been generated with the MIRA antigen-specificity platform. Breadth meant the fraction of unique TCRs that were SARS-CoV-2-associated, whereas depth meant the fraction of total T cells that were SARS-CoV-2-associated. Using the MIRA data, each spike-specific TCR was assigned both to the spike region to which the TCR was reactive and to a CD4 or CD8 class. Log10-transformed breadth and depth values were compared by one-way ANOVA with Sidak's multiple comparisons tests. TCRdb obtained this table from immuneACCESS and retained in-frame rearrangements with V and J assigned. These tables miss some clones; where compared with another copy, unresolved V genes account for less than half of the shortfall, and the remainder is unexplained. V, J and clone size are taken as reported in that table, and D and trimming were inferred from the DNA itself. This sample gives approximately 130,000 clones in total; around 89% of them show up just once. The leading ten clones occupy 9.5% of the sample.

Per the germline V gene (reference sequence), GTSNPN is the CDR1 and SVGIG is the CDR2. From its cysteine to its phenylalanine, the CDR3 spans 15 amino acids. Just CDR3 DNA is preserved here, 45 bases in frame from base 1. V gives up 0 bases and J gives up 4 bases, and the segment between their germline ends measures 15 bases. This clonotype originated in an adult who received the AZD1222 COVID-19 vaccine. This sequence uses TRBV30 and TRBJ1-1; a weak D assignment points to TRBD1 (6 bases agree). This sample comprised peripheral blood, obtained 28 days after the second AZD1222 dose. CDR3 loop: CAWSVLTGRSTEAFF. The DNA is as follows: TGTGCCTGGAGTGTACTAACAGGGAGGAGCACTGAAGCTTTCTTT.